This T cell receptor (beta chain) was sequenced during a study of cytomegalovirus exposure and HLA in healthy donors. General observations from the study: Later work showed greater clonal expansion in HLA-associated TCR beta chains than in equally common others. Most subjects' HLA-A and HLA-B alleles were reportedly predicted from TCR beta sequences. Analyses of presence and absence presupposed an approximately uniform sequencing depth across donors.

This CDR3 is built from 15 residues. Germline V CDR1 and CDR2: SNHLY, FYNNEI. V was pared by 4 bases and J by 5 bases, with 17 bases between. Note on this clone: As yet, its antigen is unknown.

The PCR had 60 Vbeta and 13 Jbeta primers. Libraries were prepared by immunoSEQ multiplex PCR; TCRdb keeps only in-frame clonotypes and omits some of them. The sample records 120,000 to 150,000 clones, approximately 70% being singletons. Source material: PBMCs. The sequence was obtained from a woman in her thirties or forties in good health and CMV-seronegative. The chain uses TRBV2 and TRBJ1-2, with D maybe TRBD1 (5 bases). The CDR3 DNA follows: TGTGCCAGCAGTGGGGCGAAGGGGCCGCGTTATGGCTACACCTTC. It translates to CASSGAKGPRYGYTF.